This T cell receptor beta chain was identified during a study of control samples from healthy donors and cancer patients. Germline CDR1 reads SGHRS; CDR2 reads YFSETQ. This CDR3 spans 14 amino acids. V shed 4 bases and J 6 bases; nucleotides not matched to a gene: 8. Clones were read by immunoSEQ multiplex PCR, and TCRdb kept only the in-frame ones, dropping some. The table shows around 200,000 clones, with 90% to 95% occurring only once. J is TRBJ1-2 and V is TRBV5-1; 8 bases are shared with TRBD1. Sequenced sample: blood. The receptor comes from a woman aged 25 to 39 in good health. As DNA, the CDR3 is TGCGCCAGCAGCCCGCGACAGGGGTATGATGGCTACACCTTC. It encodes CASSPRQGYDGYTF. The entire variable domain, with the rest obtained from reference TRBV5-1 and TRBJ1-2, is as follows: KAGVTQTPRYLIKTRGQQVTLSCSPISGHRSVSWYQQTPGQGLQFLFEYFSETQRNKGNFPGRFSGRQFSNSRSEMNVSTLELGDSALYLCASSPRQGYDGYTFGSGTRLTVV.